The T cell receptor (beta chain) described here comes from a study of shared clonotypes between healthy human individuals. Study as a whole: CD4 naive and CD4 memory each took three plates per donor, while CD8 naive took two and CD8 memory one.

As regards this clone: The antigen is undetermined.

It was CD45RO-negative cells, positively selected for CCR7, that made up naive CD8 cells, with terminally differentiated effector memory CD45RA+ cells excluded. Study results and limitations: Sampling was confined to blood; repertoires within tissues likely differ. Sorted-subset sequencing was shown by rarefaction to be incomplete despite large depth. Estimated richness was generally greater in naive than memory subsets.

V lost 4 bases, J lost 11 bases, and 11 bases lay in between. The CDR3 extends over 10 amino acids. In germline, CDR1 is SQVTM, CDR2 ANQGSEA. Produced via immunoSEQ multiplex PCR; TCRdb's table is partial and in-frame only. The table has around 2.1 million clones, about 93% seen once. Input material: naive CD8+ T cells from PBMCs. V is TRBV29-1 and J is TRBJ1-1, with D tentatively TRBD1 (5 bases). This receptor was identified in a young man in good health. Some clones in this sample may be carry-over from other donors' samples. The CDR3, as DNA: TGCAGCGTTGTGGCGGGGACTGCTTTCTTT. It encodes CSVVAGTAFF.